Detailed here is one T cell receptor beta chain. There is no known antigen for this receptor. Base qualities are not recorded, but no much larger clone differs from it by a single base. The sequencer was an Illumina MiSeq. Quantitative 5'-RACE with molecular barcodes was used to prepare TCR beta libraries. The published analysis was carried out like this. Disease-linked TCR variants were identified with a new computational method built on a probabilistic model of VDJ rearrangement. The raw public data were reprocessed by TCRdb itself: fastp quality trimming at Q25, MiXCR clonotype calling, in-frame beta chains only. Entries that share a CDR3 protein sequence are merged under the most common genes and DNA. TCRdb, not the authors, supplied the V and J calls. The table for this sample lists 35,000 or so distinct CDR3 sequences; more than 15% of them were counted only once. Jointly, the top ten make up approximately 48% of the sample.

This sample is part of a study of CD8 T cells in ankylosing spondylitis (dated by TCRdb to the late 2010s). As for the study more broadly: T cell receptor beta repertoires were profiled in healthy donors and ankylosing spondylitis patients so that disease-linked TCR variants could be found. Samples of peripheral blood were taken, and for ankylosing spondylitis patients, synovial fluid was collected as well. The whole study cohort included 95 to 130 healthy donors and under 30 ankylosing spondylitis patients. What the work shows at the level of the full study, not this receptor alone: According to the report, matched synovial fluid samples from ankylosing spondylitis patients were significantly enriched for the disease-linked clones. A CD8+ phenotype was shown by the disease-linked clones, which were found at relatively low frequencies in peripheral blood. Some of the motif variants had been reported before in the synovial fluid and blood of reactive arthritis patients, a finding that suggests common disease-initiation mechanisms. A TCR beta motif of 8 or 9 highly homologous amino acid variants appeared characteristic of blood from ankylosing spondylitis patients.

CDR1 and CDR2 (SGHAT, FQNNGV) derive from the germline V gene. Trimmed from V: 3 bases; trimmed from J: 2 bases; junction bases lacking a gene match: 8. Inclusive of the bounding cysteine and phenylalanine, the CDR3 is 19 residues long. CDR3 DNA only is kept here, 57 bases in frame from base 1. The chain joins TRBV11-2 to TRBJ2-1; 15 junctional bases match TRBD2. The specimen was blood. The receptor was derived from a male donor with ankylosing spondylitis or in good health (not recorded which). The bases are TGTGCCAGCAGCTTCCCCGGGACTAGCGGGAGGTTTGCCTACAATGAGCAGTTCTTC. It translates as CASSFPGTSGRFAYNEQFF.